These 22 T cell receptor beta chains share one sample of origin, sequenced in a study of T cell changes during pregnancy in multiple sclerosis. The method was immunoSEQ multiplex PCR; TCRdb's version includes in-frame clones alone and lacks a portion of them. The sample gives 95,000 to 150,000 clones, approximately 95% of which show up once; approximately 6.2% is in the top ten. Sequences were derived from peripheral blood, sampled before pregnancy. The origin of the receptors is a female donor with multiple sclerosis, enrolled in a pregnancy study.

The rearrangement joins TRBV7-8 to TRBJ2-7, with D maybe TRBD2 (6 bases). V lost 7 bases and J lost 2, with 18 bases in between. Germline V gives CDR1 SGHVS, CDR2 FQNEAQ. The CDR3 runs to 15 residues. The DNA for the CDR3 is TGTGCCAGCAACCAGGGAGCTAGCGAAACCTACGAGCAGTACTTC. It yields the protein CASNQGASETYEQYF. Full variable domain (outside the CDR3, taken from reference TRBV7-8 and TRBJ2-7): GAGVSQSPRYKVAKRGQDVALRCDPISGHVSLFWYQQALGQGPEFLTYFQNEAQLDKSGLPSDRFFAERPEGSVSTLKIQRTQQEDSAVYLCASNQGASETYEQYFGPGTRLTVT.

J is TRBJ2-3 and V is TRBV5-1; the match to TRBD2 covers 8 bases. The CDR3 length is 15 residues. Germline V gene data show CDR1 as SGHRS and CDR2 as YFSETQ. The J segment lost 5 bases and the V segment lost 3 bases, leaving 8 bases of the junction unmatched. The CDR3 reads CASSSRGGVQDTQYF. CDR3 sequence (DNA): TGCGCCAGCAGCTCCCGGGGGGGGGTCCAAGATACGCAGTATTTT.

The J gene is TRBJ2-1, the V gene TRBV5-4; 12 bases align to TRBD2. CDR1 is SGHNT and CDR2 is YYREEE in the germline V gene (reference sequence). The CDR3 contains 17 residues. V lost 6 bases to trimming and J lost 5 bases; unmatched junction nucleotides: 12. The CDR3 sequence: CASNLRNGLAGNNEQFF. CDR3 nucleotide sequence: TGTGCCAGCAACCTAAGAAATGGACTAGCGGGGAACAATGAGCAGTTCTTC.

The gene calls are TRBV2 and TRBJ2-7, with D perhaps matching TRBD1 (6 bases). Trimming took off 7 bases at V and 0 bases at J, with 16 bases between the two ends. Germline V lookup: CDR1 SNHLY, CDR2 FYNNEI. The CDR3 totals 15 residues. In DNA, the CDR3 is TGTGCCAGCATCATGGACAGTCAAAGCTCCTACGAGCAGTACTTC. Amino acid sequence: CASIMDSQSSYEQYF.

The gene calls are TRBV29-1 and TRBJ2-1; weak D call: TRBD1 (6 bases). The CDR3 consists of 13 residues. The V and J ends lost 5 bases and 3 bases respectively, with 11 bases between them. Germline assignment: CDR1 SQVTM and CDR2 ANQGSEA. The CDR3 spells CSVQQGNYNEQFF. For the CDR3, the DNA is TGCAGCGTTCAACAGGGAAACTACAATGAGCAGTTCTTC.

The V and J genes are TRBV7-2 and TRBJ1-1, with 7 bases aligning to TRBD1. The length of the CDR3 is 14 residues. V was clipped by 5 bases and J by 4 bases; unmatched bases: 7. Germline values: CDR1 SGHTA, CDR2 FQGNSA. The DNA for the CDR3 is TGTGCCAGCAGCAAGGGGGCGCTTACCACTGAAGCTTTCTTT. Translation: CASSKGALTTEAFF.

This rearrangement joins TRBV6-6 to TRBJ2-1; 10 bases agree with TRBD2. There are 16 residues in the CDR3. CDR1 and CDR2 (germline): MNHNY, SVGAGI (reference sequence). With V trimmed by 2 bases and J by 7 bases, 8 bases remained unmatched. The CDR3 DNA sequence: TGTGCCAGCAGTTACCCCACAGCGGGAGGGCCGAATGAGCAGTTCTTC. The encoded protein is CASSYPTAGGPNEQFF.

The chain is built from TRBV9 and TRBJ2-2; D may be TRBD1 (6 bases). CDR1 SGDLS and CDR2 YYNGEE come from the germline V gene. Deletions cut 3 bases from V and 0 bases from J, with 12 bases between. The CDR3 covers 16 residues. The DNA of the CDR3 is TGTGCCAGCAGCGCCGCCGGGACATCGAACACCGGGGAGCTGTTTTTT. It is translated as CASSAAGTSNTGELFF.

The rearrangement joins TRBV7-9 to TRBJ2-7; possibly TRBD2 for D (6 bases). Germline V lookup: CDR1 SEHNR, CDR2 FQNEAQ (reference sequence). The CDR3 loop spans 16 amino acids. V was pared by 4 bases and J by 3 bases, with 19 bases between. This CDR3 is CASSSRETPGNYEQYF. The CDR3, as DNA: TGTGCCAGCAGCTCCCGGGAGACGCCCGGAAACTACGAGCAGTACTTC.

In DNA, the CDR3 is TGTGCCAGTAGTTTGCTAGCGGGGGGGCCGGGCACAGATACGCAGTATTTT. Its protein product is CASSLLAGGPGTDTQYF. The chain employs TRBV19 and TRBJ2-3; 12 bases are shared with TRBD2. The junction had 7 bases not matched to a gene; V was cut back by 5 bases and J by 1 base. Looked up from germline, CDR1 is LNHDA and CDR2 is SQIVND (reference sequence). CDR3 length: 17 amino acids. Full variable domain (rest looked up from reference TRBV19 and TRBJ2-3): DGGITQSPKYLFRKEGQNVTLSCEQNLNHDAMYWYRQDPGQGLRLIYYSQIVNDFQKGDIAEGYSVSREKKESFPLTVTSAQKNPTAFYLCASSLLAGGPGTDTQYFGPGTRLTVL.

CDR3 DNA sequence: TGCGCCAGCAGATCGACAGGGAAAGTGGGTCAGCCCCAGCATTTT. Its translation is CASRSTGKVGQPQHF. The chain uses TRBV10-2 and TRBJ1-5; 7 bases are shared with TRBD1. CDR1 is WSHSY and CDR2 is SAAADI in the germline V gene. The length of the CDR3 is 15 residues. With 6 bases clipped from V and 6 bases from J, the junction kept 11 bases outside the gene matches.

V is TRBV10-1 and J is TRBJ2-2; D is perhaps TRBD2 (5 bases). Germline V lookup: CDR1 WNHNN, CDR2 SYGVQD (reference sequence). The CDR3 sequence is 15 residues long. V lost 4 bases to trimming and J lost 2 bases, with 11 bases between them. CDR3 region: CASSGGNRNTGELFF. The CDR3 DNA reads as TGCGCCAGCAGTGGAGGGAATCGCAACACCGGGGAGCTGTTTTTT.

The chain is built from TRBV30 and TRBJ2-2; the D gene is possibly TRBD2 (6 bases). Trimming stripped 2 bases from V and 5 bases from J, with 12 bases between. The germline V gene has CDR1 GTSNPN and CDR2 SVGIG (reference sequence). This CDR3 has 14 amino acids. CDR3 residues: CAWSTGVGTGELFF. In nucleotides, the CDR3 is TGTGCCTGGAGTACGGGAGTAGGGACCGGGGAGCTGTTTTTT.

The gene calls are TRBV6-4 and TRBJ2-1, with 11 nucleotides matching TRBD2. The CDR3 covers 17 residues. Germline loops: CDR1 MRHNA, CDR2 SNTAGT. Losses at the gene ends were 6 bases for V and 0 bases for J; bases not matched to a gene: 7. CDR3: CASSPTGTSGSYNEQFF. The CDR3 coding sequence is TGTGCCAGCAGCCCTACCGGGACTAGCGGCTCCTACAATGAGCAGTTCTTC.

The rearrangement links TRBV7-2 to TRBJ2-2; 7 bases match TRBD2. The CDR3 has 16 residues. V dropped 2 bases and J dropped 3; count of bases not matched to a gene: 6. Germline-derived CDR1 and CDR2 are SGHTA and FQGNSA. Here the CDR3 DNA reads TGTGCCAGCAGCTTATTGCGCGGGAGCGACACCGGGGAGCTGTTTTTT. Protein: CASSLLRGSDTGELFF.

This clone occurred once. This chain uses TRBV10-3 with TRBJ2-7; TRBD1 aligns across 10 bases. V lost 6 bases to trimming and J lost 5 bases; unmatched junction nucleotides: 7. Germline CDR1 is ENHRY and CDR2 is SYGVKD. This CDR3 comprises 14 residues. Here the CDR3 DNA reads TGTGCCATCAGACGGGACAGGGGCCAGGACGAGCAGTACTTC. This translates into CAIRRDRGQDEQYF.

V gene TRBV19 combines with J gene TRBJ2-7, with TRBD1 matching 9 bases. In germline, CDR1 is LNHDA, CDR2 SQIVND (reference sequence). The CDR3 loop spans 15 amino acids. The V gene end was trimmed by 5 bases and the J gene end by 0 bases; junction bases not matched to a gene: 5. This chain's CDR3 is CASSAPGQGSYEQYF. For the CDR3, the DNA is TGTGCCAGTAGTGCCCCGGGACAGGGCTCCTACGAGCAGTACTTC.

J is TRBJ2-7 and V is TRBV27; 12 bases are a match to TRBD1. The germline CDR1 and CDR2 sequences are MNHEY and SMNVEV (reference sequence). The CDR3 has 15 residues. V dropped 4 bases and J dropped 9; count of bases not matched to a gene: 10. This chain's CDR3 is CASSSSGQGASAQYF. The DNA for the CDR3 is TGTGCCAGCAGTTCGTCGGGACAGGGGGCGTCGGCGCAGTACTTC.

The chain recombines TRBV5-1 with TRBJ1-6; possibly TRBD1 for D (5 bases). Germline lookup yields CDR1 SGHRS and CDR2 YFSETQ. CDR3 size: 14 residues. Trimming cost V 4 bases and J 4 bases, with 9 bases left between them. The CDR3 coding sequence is TGCGCCAGCAGCCCTCAGGGTTATAATTCACCCCTCCACTTT. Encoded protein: CASSPQGYNSPLHF.

The CDR3 DNA reads TGTGCCATCAGTGAGGCAATACAGGGTTTGTCTGGAAACACCATATATTTT. This codes for CAISEAIQGLSGNTIYF. The rearrangement uses TRBV10-3 and TRBJ1-3, with D perhaps matching TRBD1 (6 bases). Germline CDR1 ENHRY, CDR2 SYGVKD. This CDR3 is built from 17 residues. Between the trimmed V and J ends, which lost 2 bases and 1 base, there was a span of 15 bases.

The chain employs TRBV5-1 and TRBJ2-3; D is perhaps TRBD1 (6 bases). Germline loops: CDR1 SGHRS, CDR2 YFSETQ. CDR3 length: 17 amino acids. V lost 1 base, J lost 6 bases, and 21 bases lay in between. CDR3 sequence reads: CASSLQPHGQPSDTQYF. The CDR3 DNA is TGCGCCAGCAGCTTGCAACCCCATGGACAGCCTTCGGATACGCAGTATTTT.

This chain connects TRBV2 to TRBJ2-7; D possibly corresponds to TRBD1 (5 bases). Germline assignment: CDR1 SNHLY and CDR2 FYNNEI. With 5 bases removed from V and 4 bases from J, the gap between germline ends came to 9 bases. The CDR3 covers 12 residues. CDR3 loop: CASSFDRYEQYF. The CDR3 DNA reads TGTGCCAGCAGTTTCGACAGATACGAGCAGTACTTC. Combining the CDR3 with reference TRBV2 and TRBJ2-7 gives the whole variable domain EPEVTQTPSHQVTQMGQEVILRCVPISNHLYFYWYRQILGQKVEFLVSFYNNEISEKSEIFDDQFSVERPDGSNFTLKIRSTKLEDSAMYFCASSFDRYEQYFGPGTRLTVT.